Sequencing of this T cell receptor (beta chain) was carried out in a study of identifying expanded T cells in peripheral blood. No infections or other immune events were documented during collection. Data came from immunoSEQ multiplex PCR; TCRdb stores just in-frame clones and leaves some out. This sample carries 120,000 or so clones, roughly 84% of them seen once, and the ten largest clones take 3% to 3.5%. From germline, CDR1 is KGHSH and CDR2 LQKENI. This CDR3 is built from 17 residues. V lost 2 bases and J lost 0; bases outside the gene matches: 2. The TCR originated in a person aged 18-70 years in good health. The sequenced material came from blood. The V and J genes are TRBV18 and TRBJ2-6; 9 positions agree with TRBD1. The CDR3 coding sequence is TGTGCCAGCTCACCAACAGGGGGCCCCTCTGGGGCCAACGTCCTGACTTTC. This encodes CASSPTGGPSGANVLTF.